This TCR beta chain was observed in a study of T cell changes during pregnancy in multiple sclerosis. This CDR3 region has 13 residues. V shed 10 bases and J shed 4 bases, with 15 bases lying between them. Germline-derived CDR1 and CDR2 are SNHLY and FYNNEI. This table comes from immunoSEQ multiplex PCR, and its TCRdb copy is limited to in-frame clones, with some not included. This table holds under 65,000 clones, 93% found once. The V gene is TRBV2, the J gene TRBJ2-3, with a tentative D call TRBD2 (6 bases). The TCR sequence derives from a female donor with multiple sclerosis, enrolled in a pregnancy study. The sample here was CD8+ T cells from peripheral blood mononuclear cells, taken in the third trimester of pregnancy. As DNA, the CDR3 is TGTGCCACCACCTGGGCGGGGCCAGATACGCAGTATTTT. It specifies CATTWAGPDTQYF.